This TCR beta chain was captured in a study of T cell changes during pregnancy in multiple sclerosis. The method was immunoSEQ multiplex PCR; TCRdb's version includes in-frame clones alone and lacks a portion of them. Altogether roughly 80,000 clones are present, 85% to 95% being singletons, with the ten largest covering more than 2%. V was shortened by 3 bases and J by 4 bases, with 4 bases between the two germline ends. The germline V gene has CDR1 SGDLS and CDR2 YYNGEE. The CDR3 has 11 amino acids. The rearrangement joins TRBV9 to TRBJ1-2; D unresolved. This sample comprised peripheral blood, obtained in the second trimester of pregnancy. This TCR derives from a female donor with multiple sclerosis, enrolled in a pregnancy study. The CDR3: CASSAGYGYTF. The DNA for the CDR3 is TGTGCCAGCAGCGCGGGCTATGGCTACACCTTC.